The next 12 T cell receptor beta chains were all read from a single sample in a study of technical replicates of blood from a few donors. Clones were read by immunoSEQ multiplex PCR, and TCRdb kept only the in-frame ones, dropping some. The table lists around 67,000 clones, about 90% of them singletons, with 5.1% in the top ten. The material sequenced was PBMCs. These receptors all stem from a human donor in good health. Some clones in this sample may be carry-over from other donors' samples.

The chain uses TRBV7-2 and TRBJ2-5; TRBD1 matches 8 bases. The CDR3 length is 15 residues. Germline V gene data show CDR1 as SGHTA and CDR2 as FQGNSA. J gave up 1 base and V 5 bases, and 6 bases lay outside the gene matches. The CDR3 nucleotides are TGTGCCAGCAGCGGCCGGGACAGGCCCCAAGAGACCCAGTACTTC. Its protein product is CASSGRDRPQETQYF.

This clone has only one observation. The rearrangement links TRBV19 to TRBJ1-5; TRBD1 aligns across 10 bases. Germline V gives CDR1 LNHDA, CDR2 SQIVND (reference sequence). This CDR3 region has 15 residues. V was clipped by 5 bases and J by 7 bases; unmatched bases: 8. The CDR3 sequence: CASSPVGQGRQPQHF. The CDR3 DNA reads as TGTGCCAGTAGTCCGGTGGGACAGGGGAGGCAGCCCCAGCATTTT.

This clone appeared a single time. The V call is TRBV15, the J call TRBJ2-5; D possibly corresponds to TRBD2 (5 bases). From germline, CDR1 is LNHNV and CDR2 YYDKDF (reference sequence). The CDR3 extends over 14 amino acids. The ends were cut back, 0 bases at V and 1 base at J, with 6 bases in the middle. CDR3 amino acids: CATSRDRGQETQYF. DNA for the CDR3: TGTGCCACCAGCAGAGATCGGGGCCAAGAGACCCAGTACTTC.

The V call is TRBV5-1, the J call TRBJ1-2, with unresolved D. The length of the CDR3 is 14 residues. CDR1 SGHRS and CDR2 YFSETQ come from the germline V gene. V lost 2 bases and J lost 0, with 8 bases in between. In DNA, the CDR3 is TGCGCCAGCAGCTTAGGAGGAGCTAACTATGGCTACACCTTC. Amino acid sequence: CASSLGGANYGYTF.

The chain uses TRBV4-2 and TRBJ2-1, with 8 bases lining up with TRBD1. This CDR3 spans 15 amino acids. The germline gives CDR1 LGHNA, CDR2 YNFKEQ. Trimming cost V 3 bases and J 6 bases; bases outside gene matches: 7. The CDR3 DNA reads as TGTGCCAGCAGCCAGACCGGGACAGGCACCAATGAGCAGTTCTTC. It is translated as CASSQTGTGTNEQFF.

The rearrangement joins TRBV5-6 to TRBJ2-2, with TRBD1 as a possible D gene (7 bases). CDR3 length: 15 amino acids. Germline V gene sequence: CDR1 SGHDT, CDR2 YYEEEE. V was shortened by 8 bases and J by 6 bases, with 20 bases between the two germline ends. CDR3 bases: TGTGCCAGTATCCCCCAGGGGGGAGCGGCCGGGGAGCTGTTTTTT. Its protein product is CASIPQGGAAGELFF.

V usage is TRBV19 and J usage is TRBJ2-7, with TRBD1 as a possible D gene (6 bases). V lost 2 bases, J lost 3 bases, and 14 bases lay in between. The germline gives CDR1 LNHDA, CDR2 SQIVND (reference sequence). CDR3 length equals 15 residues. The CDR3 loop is CASSITERGGYEQYF. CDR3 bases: TGTGCCAGTAGTATAACCGAACGAGGGGGCTACGAGCAGTACTTC.

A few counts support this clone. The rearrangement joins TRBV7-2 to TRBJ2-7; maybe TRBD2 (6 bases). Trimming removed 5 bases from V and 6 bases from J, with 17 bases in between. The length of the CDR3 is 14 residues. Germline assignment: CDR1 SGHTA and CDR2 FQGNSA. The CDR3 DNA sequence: TGTGCCAGCAGCGAACGGGGGTTTCGGACCGAGCAGTACTTC. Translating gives CASSERGFRTEQYF. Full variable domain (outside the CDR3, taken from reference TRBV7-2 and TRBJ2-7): GAGVSQSPSNKVTEKGKDVELRCDPISGHTALYWYRQSLGQGLEFLIYFQGNSAPDKSGLPSDRFSAERTGGSVSTLTIQRTQQEDSAVYLCASSERGFRTEQYFGPGTRLTVT.

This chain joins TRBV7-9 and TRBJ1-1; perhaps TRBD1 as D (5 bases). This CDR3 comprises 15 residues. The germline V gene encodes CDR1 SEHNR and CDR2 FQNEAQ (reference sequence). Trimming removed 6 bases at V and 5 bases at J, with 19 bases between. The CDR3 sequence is CASRPTGDPGTEAFF. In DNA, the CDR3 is TGTGCCAGCAGACCAACAGGCGATCCTGGAACTGAAGCTTTCTTT.

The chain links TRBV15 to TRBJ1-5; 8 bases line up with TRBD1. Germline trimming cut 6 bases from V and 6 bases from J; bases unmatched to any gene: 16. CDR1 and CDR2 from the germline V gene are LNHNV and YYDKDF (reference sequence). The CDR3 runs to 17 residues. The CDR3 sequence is CATSLRLQSGGGQPQHF. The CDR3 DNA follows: TGTGCCACCAGTCTTCGGCTCCAGTCAGGGGGCGGTCAGCCCCAGCATTTT.

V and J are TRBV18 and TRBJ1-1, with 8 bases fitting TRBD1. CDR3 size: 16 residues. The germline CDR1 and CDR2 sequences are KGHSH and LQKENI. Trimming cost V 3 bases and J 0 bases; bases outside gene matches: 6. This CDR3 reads CASSPLGQGMNTEAFF. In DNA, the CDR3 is TGTGCCAGCTCACCTCTCGGACAGGGAATGAACACTGAAGCTTTCTTT.

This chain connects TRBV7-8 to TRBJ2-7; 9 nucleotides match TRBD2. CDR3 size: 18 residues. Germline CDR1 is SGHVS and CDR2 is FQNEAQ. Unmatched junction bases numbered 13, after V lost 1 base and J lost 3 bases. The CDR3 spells CASSLEPRGGSGGYEQYF. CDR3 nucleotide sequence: TGTGCCAGCAGCTTAGAACCCCGGGGGGGTAGCGGGGGCTACGAGCAGTACTTC. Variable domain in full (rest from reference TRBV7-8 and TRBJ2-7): GAGVSQSPRYKVAKRGQDVALRCDPISGHVSLFWYQQALGQGPEFLTYFQNEAQLDKSGLPSDRFFAERPEGSVSTLKIQRTQQEDSAVYLCASSLEPRGGSGGYEQYFGPGTRLTVT.